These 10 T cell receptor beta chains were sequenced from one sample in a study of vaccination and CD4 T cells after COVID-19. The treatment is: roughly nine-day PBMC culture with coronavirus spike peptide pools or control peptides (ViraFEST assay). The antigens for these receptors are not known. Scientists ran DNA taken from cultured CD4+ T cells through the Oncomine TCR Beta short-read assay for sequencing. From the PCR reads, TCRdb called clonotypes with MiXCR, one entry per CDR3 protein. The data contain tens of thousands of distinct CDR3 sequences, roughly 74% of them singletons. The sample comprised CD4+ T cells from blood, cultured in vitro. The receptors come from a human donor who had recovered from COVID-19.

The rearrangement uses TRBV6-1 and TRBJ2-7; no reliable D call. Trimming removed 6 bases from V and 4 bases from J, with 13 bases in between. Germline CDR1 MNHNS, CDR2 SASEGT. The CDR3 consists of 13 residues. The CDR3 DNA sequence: TGTGCCAGCAGCCCTAGTATCGGATACGAGCAGTACTTC. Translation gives CASSPSIGYEQYF.

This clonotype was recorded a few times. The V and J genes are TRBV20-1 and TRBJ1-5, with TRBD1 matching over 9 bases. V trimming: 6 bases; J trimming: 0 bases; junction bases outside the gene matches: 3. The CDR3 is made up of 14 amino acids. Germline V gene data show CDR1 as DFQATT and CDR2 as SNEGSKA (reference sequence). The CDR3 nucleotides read TGCAGTGCCAGGGACAGGGCTAGCAATCAGCCCCAGCATTTT. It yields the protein CSARDRASNQPQHF.

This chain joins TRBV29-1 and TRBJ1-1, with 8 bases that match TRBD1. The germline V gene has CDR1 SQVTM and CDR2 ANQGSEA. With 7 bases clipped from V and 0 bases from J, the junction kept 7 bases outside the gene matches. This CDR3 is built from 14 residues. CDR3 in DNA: TGCAGCGGACACAGGGGGGTCATGAACACTGAAGCTTTCTTT. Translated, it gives CSGHRGVMNTEAFF.

CDR3 protein: CASSRTSGRSLDNEQFF. The CDR3 nucleotides are TGTGCCAGCAGTCGGACTAGCGGGAGAAGTTTAGACAATGAGCAGTTCTTC. J is TRBJ2-1 and V is TRBV6-1, with 13 bases matching TRBD2. J gave up 5 bases and V 5 bases, and 9 bases lay outside the gene matches. The CDR3 has 17 amino acids. CDR1 is MNHNS, CDR2 SASEGT, per germline.

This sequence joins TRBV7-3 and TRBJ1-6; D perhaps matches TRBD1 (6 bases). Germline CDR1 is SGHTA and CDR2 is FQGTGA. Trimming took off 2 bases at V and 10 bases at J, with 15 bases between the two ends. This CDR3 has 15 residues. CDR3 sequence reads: CASSLDPGVGSPLHF. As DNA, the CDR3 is TGTGCCAGCAGCTTAGACCCAGGGGTGGGGTCACCCCTCCACTTT.

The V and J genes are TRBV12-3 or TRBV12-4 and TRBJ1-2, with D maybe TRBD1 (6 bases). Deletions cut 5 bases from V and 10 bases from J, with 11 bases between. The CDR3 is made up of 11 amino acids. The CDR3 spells CASSITGTYTF. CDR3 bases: TGTGCCAGCAGTATCACAGGGACCTACACCTTC.

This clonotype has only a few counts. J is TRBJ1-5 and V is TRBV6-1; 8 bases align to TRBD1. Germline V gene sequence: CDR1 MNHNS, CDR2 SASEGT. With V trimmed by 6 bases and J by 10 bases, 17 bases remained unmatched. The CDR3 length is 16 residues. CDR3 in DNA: TGTGCCAGCAGCCCGAGACAGGGGACCTCCAGGAGTCCCCAGCATTTT. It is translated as CASSPRQGTSRSPQHF.

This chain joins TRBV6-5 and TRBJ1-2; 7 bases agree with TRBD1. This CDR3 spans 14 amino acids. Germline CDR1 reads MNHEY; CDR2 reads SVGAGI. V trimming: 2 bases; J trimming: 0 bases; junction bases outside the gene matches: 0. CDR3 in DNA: TGTGCCAGCAGTTACAGGGGGCCTAACTATGGCTACACCTTC. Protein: CASSYRGPNYGYTF.

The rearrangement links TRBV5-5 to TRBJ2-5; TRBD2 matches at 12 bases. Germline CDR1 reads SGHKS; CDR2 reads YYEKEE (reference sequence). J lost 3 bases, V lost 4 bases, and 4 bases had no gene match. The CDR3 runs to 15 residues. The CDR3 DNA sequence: TGTGCCAGCAGCCCCCGGACTAGCGGGGAAGAGACCCAGTACTTC. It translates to CASSPRTSGEETQYF.

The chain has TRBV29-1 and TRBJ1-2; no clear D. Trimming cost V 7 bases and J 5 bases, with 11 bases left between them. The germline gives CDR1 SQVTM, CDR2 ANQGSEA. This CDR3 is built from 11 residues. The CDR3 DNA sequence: TGCAGCGCCGTGGAAAGTTATGGCTACACCTTC. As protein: CSAVESYGYTF.